This TCR beta chain appears in the sequencing data of a study of graft-versus-host responses after intestinal transplantation. The V gene end was trimmed by 3 bases and the J gene end by 11 bases; junction bases not matched to a gene: 10. The CDR3 length is 14 residues. Germline values: CDR1 MNHNS, CDR2 SASEGT. Repertoires were generated with immunoSEQ multiplex PCR, while TCRdb's copy carries only in-frame clones and drops some. The data hold some 97,000 clones, with roughly 87% observed a single time. About this clone: What it binds is not known.

Sequencing used unstimulated CD4+ T cells sorted from spleen or lymph node cells, obtained before transplant. This TCR derives from a human donor who was the organ donor for an intestinal transplant. This chain links TRBV6-1 with TRBJ1-5; 7 bases map to TRBD1. CDR3 region: CASSESRTGRTQHF. The CDR3 DNA sequence: TGTGCCAGCAGTGAGTCCCGGACAGGTCGAACCCAGCATTTT.